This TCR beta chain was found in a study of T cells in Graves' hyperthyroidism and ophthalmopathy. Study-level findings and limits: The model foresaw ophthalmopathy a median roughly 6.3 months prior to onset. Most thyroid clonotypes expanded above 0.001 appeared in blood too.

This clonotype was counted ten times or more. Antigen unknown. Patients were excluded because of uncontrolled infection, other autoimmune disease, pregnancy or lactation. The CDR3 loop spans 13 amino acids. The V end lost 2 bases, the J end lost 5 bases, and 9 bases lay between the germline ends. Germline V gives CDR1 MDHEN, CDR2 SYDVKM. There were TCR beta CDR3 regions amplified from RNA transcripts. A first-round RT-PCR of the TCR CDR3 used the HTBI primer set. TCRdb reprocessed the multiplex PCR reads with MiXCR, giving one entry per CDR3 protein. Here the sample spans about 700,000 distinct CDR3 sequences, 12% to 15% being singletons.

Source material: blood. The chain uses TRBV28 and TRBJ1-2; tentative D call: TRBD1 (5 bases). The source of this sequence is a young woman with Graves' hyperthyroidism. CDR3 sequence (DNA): TGTGCCAGCAGTTTAAGGGGCGCATATGGCTACACCTTC. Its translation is CASSLRGAYGYTF.